This T cell receptor beta chain stems from a study of human T cells and chemical hapten exposure. Study-wide results and caveats: Because they had alopecia, donors may respond immunologically unlike healthy people.

Within the library, unique molecular identifiers were attached to each individual cDNA molecule. TCRdb processed the RACE reads anew with MiXCR; each CDR3 protein has one entry. The sample has about 160,000 distinct CDR3 sequences, 25% to 35% seen once; the top ten hold roughly 2%. CDR1 and CDR2 from the germline V gene are KGHDR and SFDVKD. V was clipped by 5 bases and J by 3 bases; unmatched bases: 5. The CDR3 is 15 residues long. This clonotype came up many times. Its matching antigen is unknown. Time point: patch test 3, about 24 weeks after DPC sensitization. Treatment reported: therapeutic diphenylcyclopropenone sensitization with weekly scalp DPC. Only after blood had been drawn was each patch test applied. Sample donors consisted of patients with alopecia, aged 18 to 70 years, who were suitable for DPC.

The receptor's source is a young woman with alopecia areata. Some clones in this sample may be carry-over from other donors' samples. Sequencing used whole blood, obtained in connection with sensitization to the hapten diphenylcyclopropenone (DPC). V gene TRBV24-1 combines with J gene TRBJ2-2, with TRBD1 matching over 7 bases. CDR3 region: CATSGRDRDTGELFF. In nucleotides, the CDR3 is TGTGCCACCAGTGGACGTGACAGGGACACCGGGGAGCTGTTTTTT.